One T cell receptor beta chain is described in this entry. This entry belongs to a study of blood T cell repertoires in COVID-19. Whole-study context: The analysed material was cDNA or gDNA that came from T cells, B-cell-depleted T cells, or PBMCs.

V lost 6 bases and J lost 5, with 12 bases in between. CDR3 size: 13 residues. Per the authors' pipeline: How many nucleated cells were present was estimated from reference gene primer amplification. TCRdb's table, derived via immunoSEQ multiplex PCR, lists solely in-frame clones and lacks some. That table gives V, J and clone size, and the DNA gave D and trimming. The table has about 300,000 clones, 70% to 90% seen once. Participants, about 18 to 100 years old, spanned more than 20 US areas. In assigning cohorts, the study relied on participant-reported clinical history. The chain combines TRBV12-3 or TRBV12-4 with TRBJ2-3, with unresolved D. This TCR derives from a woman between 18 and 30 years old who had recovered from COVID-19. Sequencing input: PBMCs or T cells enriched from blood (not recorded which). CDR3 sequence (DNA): TGTGCCAGCAGGATTGACGGCGGAGATACGCAGTATTTT. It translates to CASRIDGGDTQYF.